The rows below give T cell receptor beta chains drawn from one sample of a study of T-cell memory formation after mild COVID-19. A single record per CDR3 protein comes from TCRdb applying MiXCR to the 5' RACE reads. The sample shows about 560,000 distinct CDR3 sequences, 20% to 25% of them seen only once. Specimen: PBMCs or a T cell subset sorted from them (not recorded which). The receptors come from an adult woman who had mild COVID-19 (a few samples of this study predate the infection). Cell type and time point are not known. CDR3s include the opening cysteine and the closing phenylalanine or tryptophan. A D gene is named only where the DNA matches it firmly. Clone size is stated in some rows and not others, as once, few, many or a class when expanded.

TRBV3-1,TRBJ2-7,-,-,TGTGCCAGCAGCCAAGGGGTAGCGCGCTACGAGCAGTACTTC,CASSQGVARYEQYF
TRBV13,TRBJ2-1,-,TRBD1,TGTGCCAGCAGCTTAGGCCGGGACAGTGTCTCCAATGAGCAGTTCTTC,CASSLGRDSVSNEQFF
TRBV5-4,TRBJ2-7,few,-,TGTGCCAGCAGCTTGGAGCCAGGTCGAACGGAGCAGTACTTC,CASSLEPGRTEQYF
TRBV15,TRBJ2-7,many,-,TGTGCCACCAGCAGAGACAGGGGACCCTACGAGCAGTACTTC,CATSRDRGPYEQYF
TRBV6-5,TRBJ1-2,-,-,TGTGCCAGCAGTTACTCGTCCAGCTATGGCTACACCTTC,CASSYSSSYGYTF
TRBV11-2,TRBJ2-6,few,-,TGTGCCAGCAGCCCGAATCGGGCCAACGTCCTGACTTTC,CASSPNRANVLTF
TRBV12-3/TRBV12-4,TRBJ2-5,-,-,TGTGCCAGCAGTTTAGGGGGACGGTTTGAGACCCAGTACTTC,CASSLGGRFETQYF
TRBV9,TRBJ2-1,few,-,TGTGCCAGCAGCGTAGTTGGGGGATTGCGAGGGTCCTACAATGAGCAGTTCTTC,CASSVVGGLRGSYNEQFF
TRBV7-2,TRBJ1-4,few,TRBD1,TGTGCCAGCAGCCCAGGGGGCGCAAATGAAAAACTGTTTTTT,CASSPGGANEKLFF
TRBV7-2,TRBJ2-7,few,-,TGTGCCAGCTCCGCAGGGATTATTAGCCACGAGCAGTACTTC,CASSAGIISHEQYF
TRBV20-1,TRBJ2-2,few,-,TGCAGTGCTAGAGTTCGTGCCGGGGAGCTGTTTTTT,CSARVRAGELFF
TRBV9,TRBJ1-1,many,-,TGTGCCAGCAGCGCAGGGCCAGTGAACACTGAAGCTTTCTTT,CASSAGPVNTEAFF
TRBV30,TRBJ1-2,-,-,TGTGCCTGGAGTGTCGCTGGACCTTCTCTTTATGGCTACACCTTC,CAWSVAGPSLYGYTF
TRBV7-9,TRBJ2-7,many,-,TGTGCCAGCAGCCCCCCGGACAGCGAGTTCGACTACGAGCAGTACTTC,CASSPPDSEFDYEQYF
TRBV5-4,TRBJ2-1,-,-,TGTGCCAGCAGCAGCGGGACAGACTATGGGTTTGAGCAGTTCTTC,CASSSGTDYGFEQFF